The next 12 T cell receptor beta chains were all read from a single sample in a study of cytomegalovirus exposure and HLA in healthy donors. The PCR contained 60 Vbeta and 13 Jbeta primers. Sequencing was performed with immunoSEQ multiplex PCR; in TCRdb, only in-frame clones are kept and a portion is missing. Here the sample spans approximately 150,000 clones, roughly two thirds being singletons. What was sequenced was PBMCs. Receptor source: a woman between 18 and 30 years old in good health and CMV-seropositive.

The chain recombines TRBV6-5 with TRBJ2-5; 9 nucleotides match TRBD1. Judging by the DNA end, TRBJ2-7 fits better; the J call may be wrong. From germline, CDR1 is MNHEY and CDR2 SVGAGI. This CDR3 spans 15 amino acids. The CDR3 here is CASSYMGTGPYEQYF. Here the CDR3 DNA reads TGTGCCAGCAGTTACATGGGGACAGGGCCCTACGAGCAGTACTTC.

The chain recombines TRBV30 with TRBJ1-2; TRBD1 is a possible D gene (5 bases). Trimming shortened V by 7 bases and J by 4 bases, and 13 bases separated the two germline ends. The CDR3 has 12 amino acids. Germline V gene data show CDR1 as GTSNPN and CDR2 as SVGIG (reference sequence). The CDR3 here is CAFDGHLYGYTF. The CDR3, as DNA: TGTGCCTTTGACGGACACCTCTATGGCTACACCTTC.

The V gene is TRBV7-6, the J gene TRBJ1-2, with a possible D match to TRBD1 (5 bases). CDR1 SGHVS and CDR2 FNYEAQ come from the germline V gene. The CDR3 runs to 13 residues. Trimming took off 5 bases at V and 7 bases at J, with 14 bases between the two ends. The CDR3 spells CASSRGGSSGYTF. The CDR3 DNA reads TGTGCCAGCAGCCGGGGGGGAAGTAGTGGCTACACCTTC.

V is TRBV5-1 and J is TRBJ2-7, with TRBD2 as a possible D gene (5 bases). The CDR3 length is 14 residues. Trimming left V 7 bases short and J 2 bases short, with 16 bases between. Per the germline V gene, CDR1 is SGHRS and CDR2 is YFSETQ. CDR3 sequence reads: CASRPLVEAYEQYF. In DNA, the CDR3 is TGCGCCAGCCGCCCCTTGGTGGAGGCCTACGAGCAGTACTTC.

This chain links TRBV6-5 with TRBJ1-1; perhaps TRBD1 as D (5 bases). V was shortened by 5 bases and J by 6 bases, with 13 bases between the two germline ends. Per the germline V gene, CDR1 is MNHEY and CDR2 is SVGAGI. This CDR3 comprises 13 residues. This CDR3 is CASSTTGGSEAFF. CDR3 coding DNA: TGTGCCAGCAGTACTACAGGCGGATCTGAAGCTTTCTTT.

This clone came up a few times. The J gene is TRBJ1-6, the V gene TRBV9, with a weak D call TRBD1 (6 bases). Trimming removed 4 bases at V and 6 bases at J, with 14 bases between. Germline CDR1 and CDR2: SGDLS and YYNGEE. This CDR3 comprises 15 residues. The CDR3 reads CASSLSGQFNSPLHF. The CDR3 nucleotides read TGTGCCAGCAGCCTATCCGGACAGTTTAATTCACCCCTCCACTTT.

This clone was found once. V usage is TRBV2 and J usage is TRBJ1-1; D possibly corresponds to TRBD1 (6 bases). Germline CDR1 and CDR2: SNHLY and FYNNEI. Deletions cut 4 bases from V and 4 bases from J, with 7 bases between. The CDR3 consists of 12 residues. This CDR3 reads CASSAGVTEAFF. The CDR3 DNA reads as TGTGCCAGCAGTGCAGGGGTCACTGAAGCTTTCTTT. The complete variable domain, with remaining parts taken from reference TRBV2 and TRBJ1-1, reads EPEVTQTPSHQVTQMGQEVILRCVPISNHLYFYWYRQILGQKVEFLVSFYNNEISEKSEIFDDQFSVERPDGSNFTLKIRSTKLEDSAMYFCASSAGVTEAFFGQGTRLTVV.

V usage is TRBV5-1 and J usage is TRBJ1-5; 8 nucleotides line up with TRBD1. CDR3 length equals 16 residues. Per germline, CDR1 SGHRS and CDR2 YFSETQ. The V gene end was trimmed by 4 bases and the J gene end by 3 bases; junction bases not matched to a gene: 9. CDR3 sequence reads: CASSLTGQGNNQPQHF. DNA for the CDR3: TGCGCCAGCAGCCTCACCGGACAGGGAAACAATCAGCCCCAGCATTTT. Together with reference TRBV5-1 and TRBJ1-5, the CDR3 gives the full variable domain: KAGVTQTPRYLIKTRGQQVTLSCSPISGHRSVSWYQQTPGQGLQFLFEYFSETQRNKGNFPGRFSGRQFSNSRSEMNVSTLELGDSALYLCASSLTGQGNNQPQHFGDGTRLSIL.

The chain recombines TRBV6-5 with TRBJ2-7, with a possible D match to TRBD1 (5 bases). The V end was cut by 8 bases, the J end by 3 bases, with 11 bases between. The CDR3 extends over 12 amino acids. Looked up from germline, CDR1 is MNHEY and CDR2 is SVGAGI. The DNA for the CDR3 is TGTGCCAGCGGGCAGGGATTCTACGAGCAGTACTTC. Its protein is CASGQGFYEQYF.

This clone was recorded only once. The V and J genes are TRBV20-1 and TRBJ2-3; D is possibly TRBD1 (5 bases). Per germline, CDR1 DFQATT and CDR2 SNEGSKA (reference sequence). The CDR3 runs to 11 residues. CDR3: CSPTRADTQYF. For the CDR3, the DNA is TGCAGCCCAACCAGGGCTGATACGCAGTATTTT.

This clone was seen a handful of times. The chain's CDR3 is CSVTGGEILSSDTQYF. The CDR3 nucleotides are TGCAGCGTGACAGGGGGGGAAATTCTATCGTCCGATACGCAGTATTTT. V usage is TRBV29-1 and J usage is TRBJ2-3; 9 bases fit TRBD1. Germline V gene sequence: CDR1 SQVTM, CDR2 ANQGSEA. The CDR3 covers 16 residues. V was pared by 6 bases and J by 6 bases, with 16 bases of the junction left unmatched.

The chain couples TRBV10-2 to TRBJ2-1; a possible D gene is TRBD2 (6 bases). This CDR3 has 15 residues. V lost 2 bases, J lost 7 bases, and 15 bases lay in between. From germline, CDR1 is WSHSY and CDR2 SAAADI. This CDR3 reads CASSEPWDSYNEQFF. The CDR3 bases are TGCGCCAGCAGTGAGCCCTGGGACTCGTATAATGAGCAGTTCTTC.